This T cell receptor delta chain was recovered during a study of gamma-delta T cells after stem cell transplantation. TCRdb re-called the RT-PCR reads with CATT. The sample lists approximately 1,800 delta-chain clones, 15% to 20% occurring once. CDR3 length: 20 residues. Germline V CDR1 and CDR2: GEAIGNYY, EKD. Between the trimmed V and J ends, which lost 3 bases and 0 bases, there was a span of 28 bases. The receptor comes from a human donor. It is not recorded whose cells these are; they may come from a transplant donor. The V call is TRDV2, the J call TRDJ1; D possibly corresponds to TRDD3 (6 bases). The source material was gamma-delta T cells. The CDR3 region is CACDAGSWRGETKYTDKLIF. For the CDR3, the DNA is TGTGCCTGTGACGCCGGAAGCTGGAGGGGGGAGACGAAGTACACCGATAAACTCATCTTT.